The 30 T cell receptor beta chains in this list originate from one sample, sequenced in a study of shared clonotypes between healthy human individuals. The protocol was immunoSEQ multiplex PCR, while the TCRdb copy is restricted to in-frame clones and leaves out a portion. The data contain approximately 2,000,000 clones, about nine tenths of them singletons. Sequencing was done on a sample of naive CD4+ T cells from PBMCs. Indicated subset: CD45RA+ positively selected. The source is a man aged 18 to 30 in good health. Some clones in this sample may be carry-over from other donors' samples.

The chain joins TRBV30 to TRBJ2-7; D remains ambiguous. Trimming shortened V by 3 bases and J by 2 bases, and 8 bases separated the two germline ends. The CDR3 has 12 amino acids. In germline, CDR1 is GTSNPN, CDR2 SVGIG (reference sequence). The CDR3 loop reads CAWRDRTYEQYF. The CDR3 bases are TGTGCCTGGAGGGACCGCACCTACGAGCAGTACTTC.

V and J are TRBV10-2 and TRBJ1-1; no reliable D call. V was cut by 7 bases and J by 2 bases, with 14 bases left in between. Looked up from germline, CDR1 is WSHSY and CDR2 is SAAADI. The CDR3 has 14 residues. The CDR3 coding sequence is TGCGCCAGCACTTGGGATCCGCTAAACACTGAAGCTTTCTTT. It yields the protein CASTWDPLNTEAFF.

This sequence joins TRBV9 and TRBJ2-3; tentative D call: TRBD1 (5 bases). The CDR3 loop spans 15 amino acids. Trimming left V 4 bases short and J 0 bases short, with 12 bases between. Germline V lookup: CDR1 SGDLS, CDR2 YYNGEE. This chain's CDR3 is CASSSGHRSTDTQYF. The CDR3 nucleotides read TGTGCCAGCAGCTCAGGACATCGAAGCACAGATACGCAGTATTTT.

V usage is TRBV11-1 and J usage is TRBJ2-7; 8 positions agree with TRBD2. V lost 5 bases to trimming and J lost 5 bases; unmatched junction nucleotides: 5. This CDR3 has 13 amino acids. Germline CDR1 is SGHAT and CDR2 is FQDESV (reference sequence). In DNA, the CDR3 is TGTGCCAGCAGCCCGGCGGGGGGCCACGAGCAGTACTTC. This translates into CASSPAGGHEQYF.

V usage is TRBV19 and J usage is TRBJ2-7; 11 bases agree with TRBD1. The CDR3 spans 16 residues. V was clipped by 4 bases and J by 2 bases; unmatched bases: 7. Germline CDR1 and CDR2: LNHDA and SQIVND (reference sequence). This CDR3 is CASSTPWDRGAYEQYF. CDR3 in DNA: TGTGCCAGTAGTACACCCTGGGACAGGGGGGCCTACGAGCAGTACTTC.

The chain combines TRBV14 with TRBJ2-7, with a weak D call TRBD2 (7 bases). With 4 bases removed from V and 5 bases from J, the gap between germline ends came to 18 bases. Germline V gene sequence: CDR1 SGHDN, CDR2 FVKESK. CDR3 length: 15 amino acids. The CDR3 is CASSPIGGRAHEQYF. The CDR3 nucleotides read TGTGCCAGCAGCCCCATAGGGGGGAGGGCCCACGAGCAGTACTTC.

This clone appeared a single time. DNA for the CDR3: TGTGCCAGCACCCGGGGGTGGGGAGGTTCAGGGGAGACCCAGTACTTC. It codes for CASTRGWGGSGETQYF. This chain connects TRBV11-2 to TRBJ2-5; D possibly corresponds to TRBD2 (6 bases). Germline CDR1 reads SGHAT; CDR2 reads FQNNGV. The V gene lost 7 bases and the J gene lost 5 bases, with 23 bases spanning the gap. The CDR3 loop spans 16 amino acids.

This clone was counted between two and nine times. The chain uses TRBV7-3 and TRBJ1-1; D gene unclear. The CDR3 is made up of 13 amino acids. Deletions cut 4 bases from V and 4 bases from J, with 10 bases between. Per germline, CDR1 SGHTA and CDR2 FQGTGA. CDR3 coding DNA: TGTGCCAGCAGCTCTCGGGGTAGCACTGAAGCTTTCTTT. Protein sequence: CASSSRGSTEAFF. Full variable domain (rest looked up from reference TRBV7-3 and TRBJ1-1): GAGVSQTPSNKVTEKGKYVELRCDPISGHTALYWYRQSLGQGPEFLIYFQGTGAADDSGLPNDRFFAVRPEGSVSTLKIQRTERGDSAVYLCASSSRGSTEAFFGQGTRLTVV.

With respect to this clone: The sample carries other DNA sequences with the same CDR3. This chain connects TRBV28 to TRBJ1-5; a weak D match, TRBD1 (5 bases). CDR3 length: 13 amino acids. Trimming took 9 bases from V and 4 from J, leaving 13 bases between them. Per germline, CDR1 MDHEN and CDR2 SYDVKM. As DNA, the CDR3 is TGTGCCAGTAGACTGGGGGGGAATCAGCCCCAGCATTTT. The encoded protein is CASRLGGNQPQHF.

The gene calls are TRBV6-6 and TRBJ2-7, with D perhaps given as TRBD1 or TRBD2 (5 bases each). Germline CDR1 reads MNHNY; CDR2 reads SVGAGI (reference sequence). This CDR3 comprises 14 residues. Trimming left V 5 bases short and J 2 bases short, with 13 bases between. The CDR3 nucleotides read TGTGCCAGCAGTCCGCCGGGGCCCCCCTACGAGCAGTACTTC. Protein: CASSPPGPPYEQYF.

The chain is built from TRBV25-1 and TRBJ2-1; 12 bases fit TRBD2. The junction had 4 bases not matched to a gene; V was cut back by 1 base and J by 6 bases. Germline CDR1 MGHDK, CDR2 SYGVNS. This CDR3 has 16 amino acids. The CDR3 sequence: CASSEWLAGGGNEQFF. Written as DNA, the CDR3 is TGTGCCAGCAGTGAATGGCTAGCGGGAGGGGGCAATGAGCAGTTCTTC.

The chain has TRBV5-1 and TRBJ1-2; D uncertain. CDR1 is SGHRS and CDR2 is YFSETQ in the germline V gene. Trimming cost V 4 bases and J 4 bases, with 20 bases left between them. The CDR3 has 16 amino acids. CDR3 sequence: CASSATSAGSLYGYTF. CDR3 coding DNA: TGCGCCAGCAGCGCTACATCCGCGGGGTCCCTCTATGGCTACACCTTC.

The chain combines TRBV4-1 with TRBJ1-1, with 11 bases identical to TRBD1. The CDR3 loop spans 14 amino acids. CDR1 and CDR2 from the germline V gene are MGHRA and YSYEKL. The V and J ends lost 1 base and 6 bases, in that order; junction bases with no gene match: 1. DNA for the CDR3: TGCGCCAGCAGCCAAGTGGGACAGGGGGCTGAAGCTTTCTTT. Residues: CASSQVGQGAEAFF.

The chain couples TRBV14 to TRBJ2-1; D is undetermined. The CDR3 extends over 17 amino acids. The V end was cut by 1 base, the J end by 6 bases, with 19 bases between. Germline CDR1 reads SGHDN; CDR2 reads FVKESK. CDR3: CASSQGPRPRSLNEQFF. The CDR3 nucleotides are TGTGCCAGCAGCCAAGGGCCCCGCCCGAGAAGCCTCAATGAGCAGTTCTTC.

The CDR3 loop reads CASSFGREGNQPQHF. Here the CDR3 DNA reads TGTGCCAGCAGCTTCGGCAGGGAAGGCAATCAGCCCCAGCATTTT. This chain joins TRBV7-8 and TRBJ1-5; tentatively, D is TRBD1 (5 bases). This CDR3 has 15 residues. From germline, CDR1 is SGHVS and CDR2 FQNEAQ. Trimming took 3 bases from V and 2 from J, leaving 11 bases between them. The full variable domain, with the rest looked up from reference TRBV7-8 and TRBJ1-5, is GAGVSQSPRYKVAKRGQDVALRCDPISGHVSLFWYQQALGQGPEFLTYFQNEAQLDKSGLPSDRFFAERPEGSVSTLKIQRTQQEDSAVYLCASSFGREGNQPQHFGDGTRLSIL.

The sample holds one count of this clone. V and J are TRBV19 and TRBJ1-2; TRBD1 matches 9 bases. The length of the CDR3 is 15 residues. The V segment lost 5 bases and the J segment 7 bases; nucleotides outside the gene matches: 11. Germline CDR1 LNHDA, CDR2 SQIVND (reference sequence). CDR3 loop: CASSLSRDRVGGYTF. The CDR3 DNA is TGTGCCAGTAGTCTGTCCCGGGACAGGGTTGGTGGCTACACCTTC.

As concerns this clone: Other DNA sequences in the sample encode the same CDR3. This chain joins TRBV30 and TRBJ1-6, with a possible D match to TRBD1 (6 bases). This CDR3 is built from 12 residues. Per germline, CDR1 GTSNPN and CDR2 SVGIG (reference sequence). The germline V and J ends were trimmed by 0 bases and 12 bases, with 9 bases remaining between them. The CDR3 loop is CAWSVVGGPLHF. In DNA, the CDR3 is TGTGCCTGGAGTGTAGTAGGGGGACCCCTCCACTTT. Together with reference TRBV30 and TRBJ1-6, the CDR3 gives the full variable domain: SQTIHQWPATLVQPVGSPLSLECTVEGTSNPNLYWYRQAAGRGLQLLFYSVGIGQISSEVPQNLSASRPQDRQFILSSKKLLLSDSGFYLCAWSVVGGPLHFGNGTRLTVT.

This chain uses TRBV7-2 with TRBJ2-2; 8 nucleotides align to TRBD1. J gave up 7 bases and V 5 bases, and 6 bases lay outside the gene matches. Looked up from germline, CDR1 is SGHTA and CDR2 is FQGNSA. This CDR3 has 14 amino acids. The CDR3 here is CASSGQGTGGELFF. CDR3 in DNA: TGTGCCAGCAGCGGACAGGGCACCGGCGGGGAGCTGTTTTTT. The entire variable domain, with the rest obtained from reference TRBV7-2 and TRBJ2-2, is as follows: GAGVSQSPSNKVTEKGKDVELRCDPISGHTALYWYRQSLGQGLEFLIYFQGNSAPDKSGLPSDRFSAERTGGSVSTLTIQRTQQEDSAVYLCASSGQGTGGELFFGEGSRLTVL.

This clone was recorded only once. The V call is TRBV28, the J call TRBJ1-1; 9 bases are shared with TRBD1. This CDR3 has 16 amino acids. Germline CDR1 is MDHEN and CDR2 is SYDVKM. Trimming cost V 7 bases and J 1 base; bases outside gene matches: 10. CDR3 protein: CASTAFDRGSNTEAFF. The CDR3 DNA is TGTGCCAGCACAGCTTTCGACAGGGGGTCGAACACTGAAGCTTTCTTT.

The V and J genes are TRBV18 and TRBJ1-1; 7 bases are a match to TRBD1. This CDR3 region has 16 residues. V was clipped by 2 bases and J by 2 bases; unmatched bases: 8. CDR1 is KGHSH, CDR2 LQKENI, per germline. CDR3 nucleotides: TGTGCCAGCTCACCAGGGAGAGACAGGGCAAACACTGAAGCTTTCTTT. Translating gives CASSPGRDRANTEAFF.

V is TRBV28 and J is TRBJ2-5; TRBD2 is a possible D gene (5 bases). Trimming shortened V by 6 bases and J by 11 bases, and 13 bases separated the two germline ends. The CDR3 covers 11 residues. CDR1 is MDHEN and CDR2 is SYDVKM in the germline V gene. CDR3 bases: TGTGCCAGCAGCGGGGAGTGGATGCAGTACTTC. Amino acid sequence: CASSGEWMQYF.

J is TRBJ2-5 and V is TRBV5-5, with a tentative D call TRBD1 (6 bases). V gave up 2 bases and J gave up 4 bases, with 15 bases separating them. Per germline, CDR1 SGHKS and CDR2 YYEKEE (reference sequence). The CDR3 loop spans 15 amino acids. CDR3 sequence (DNA): TGTGCCAGCAGCTTTTCCGGGACACAGGGAGAGACCCAGTACTTC. Translation gives CASSFSGTQGETQYF.

This clone was found once. The chain uses TRBV19 and TRBJ2-7, with D possibly being TRBD1 or TRBD2 (5 bases each). Germline V gene sequence: CDR1 LNHDA, CDR2 SQIVND (reference sequence). The length of the CDR3 is 14 residues. V was shortened by 5 bases and J by 4 bases, with 15 bases between the two germline ends. The CDR3 protein is CASSFPGQIYEQYF. The CDR3 nucleotides are TGTGCCAGTAGTTTTCCGGGGCAGATATACGAGCAGTACTTC.

The genes are TRBV5-6 and TRBJ2-5; D is possibly TRBD2 (6 bases). Germline V gene sequence: CDR1 SGHDT, CDR2 YYEEEE. CDR3 length: 13 residues. V lost 2 bases, J lost 3 bases, and 8 bases lay in between. CDR3 nucleotide sequence: TGTGCCAGCAGCTTATGGGGGGAAGAGACCCAGTACTTC. Translating it yields CASSLWGEETQYF. Full variable domain (remainder filled in from reference TRBV5-6 and TRBJ2-5): DAGVTQSPTHLIKTRGQQVTLRCSPKSGHDTVSWYQQALGQGPQFIFQYYEEEERQRGNFPDRFSGHQFPNYSSELNVNALLLGDSALYLCASSLWGEETQYFGPGTRLLVL.

The chain carries TRBV5-1 and TRBJ1-1; the match to TRBD1 covers 10 bases. CDR1 and CDR2 from the germline V gene are SGHRS and YFSETQ. This CDR3 region has 16 residues. V trimming: 4 bases; J trimming: 4 bases; junction bases outside the gene matches: 10. CDR3 sequence: CASSPLGQGGGTEAFF. The CDR3 DNA reads TGCGCCAGCAGCCCCCTCGGACAGGGGGGGGGCACTGAAGCTTTCTTT.

The chain recombines TRBV28 with TRBJ1-5; 11 bases agree with TRBD1. The germline CDR1 and CDR2 sequences are MDHEN and SYDVKM. V dropped 4 bases and J dropped 6; count of bases not matched to a gene: 5. The CDR3 contains 15 residues. CDR3 sequence: CASSWPGQGAQPQHF. CDR3 nucleotides: TGTGCCAGCAGTTGGCCCGGACAGGGGGCTCAGCCCCAGCATTTT.

The V gene is TRBV10-3, the J gene TRBJ2-2; maybe TRBD1 (6 bases). CDR1 is ENHRY and CDR2 is SYGVKD in the germline V gene. V was cut by 4 bases and J by 7 bases, with 16 bases left in between. This CDR3 spans 15 amino acids. This CDR3 is CAISGEQGKGGELFF. The CDR3 nucleotides read TGTGCCATCAGTGGAGAGCAGGGGAAGGGCGGGGAGCTGTTTTTT.

Notes on this clone: Other DNA sequences of this sample code for an identical CDR3. This rearrangement joins TRBV18 to TRBJ2-1; no clear D gene. This CDR3 is 16 amino acids long. V lost 0 bases, J lost 0 bases, and 9 bases lay in between. Germline loops: CDR1 KGHSH, CDR2 LQKENI. This CDR3 reads CASSPPAGGSYNEQFF. The CDR3 DNA reads TGTGCCAGCTCACCACCGGCAGGTGGCTCCTACAATGAGCAGTTCTTC.

DNA for the CDR3: TGTGCCAGCAGCCTGGACAGGGGGTGGCGGCAGCCCCAGCATTTT. It translates to CASSLDRGWRQPQHF. The chain is built from TRBV4-2 and TRBJ1-5; TRBD1 matches 10 bases. This CDR3 region has 15 residues. The J segment lost 7 bases and the V segment lost 4 bases, leaving 7 bases of the junction unmatched. CDR1 and CDR2 (germline): LGHNA, YNFKEQ.

Points on this clone: The sample holds other DNA sequences that translate to the same CDR3. This sequence joins TRBV5-1 and TRBJ2-2, with D possibly TRBD1 on 6 matching bases. The germline V and J ends were trimmed by 0 bases and 0 bases, with 9 bases remaining between them. This CDR3 is 16 amino acids long. CDR1 is SGHRS, CDR2 YFSETQ, per germline. Here the CDR3 DNA reads TGCGCCAGCAGCTTGGCAGGGACATCGAACACCGGGGAGCTGTTTTTT. Its protein is CASSLAGTSNTGELFF.